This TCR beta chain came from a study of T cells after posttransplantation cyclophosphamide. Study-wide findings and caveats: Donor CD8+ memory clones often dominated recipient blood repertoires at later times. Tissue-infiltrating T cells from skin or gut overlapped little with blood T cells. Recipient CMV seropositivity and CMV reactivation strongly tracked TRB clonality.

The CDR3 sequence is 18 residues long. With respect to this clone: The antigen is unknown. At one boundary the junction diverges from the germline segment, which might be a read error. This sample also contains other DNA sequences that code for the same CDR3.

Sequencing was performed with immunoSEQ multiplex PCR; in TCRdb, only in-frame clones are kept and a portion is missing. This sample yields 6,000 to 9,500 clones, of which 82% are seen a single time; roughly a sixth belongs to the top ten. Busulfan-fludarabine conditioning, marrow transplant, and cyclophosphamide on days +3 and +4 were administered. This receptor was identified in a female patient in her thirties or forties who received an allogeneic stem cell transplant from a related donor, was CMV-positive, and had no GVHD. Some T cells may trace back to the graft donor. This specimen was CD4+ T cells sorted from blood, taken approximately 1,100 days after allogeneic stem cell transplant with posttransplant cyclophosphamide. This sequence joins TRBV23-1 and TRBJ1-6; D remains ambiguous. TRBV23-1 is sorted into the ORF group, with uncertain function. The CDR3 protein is CASSLTGSRSSYNSPLHF. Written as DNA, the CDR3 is TGCGCCAGCAGTCTGACGGGGAGCCGTAGCTCCTATAATTCCCCCCTCCACTTT.